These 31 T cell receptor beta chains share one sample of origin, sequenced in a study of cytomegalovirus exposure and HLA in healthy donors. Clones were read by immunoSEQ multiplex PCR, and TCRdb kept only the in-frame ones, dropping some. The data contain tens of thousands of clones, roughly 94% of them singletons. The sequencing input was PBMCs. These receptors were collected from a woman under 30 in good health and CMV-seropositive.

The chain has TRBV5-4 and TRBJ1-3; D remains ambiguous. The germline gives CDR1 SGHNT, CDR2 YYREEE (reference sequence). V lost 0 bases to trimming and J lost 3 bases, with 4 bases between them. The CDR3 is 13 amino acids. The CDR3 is CASSLAGGNTIYF. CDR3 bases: TGTGCCAGCAGCTTGGCCGGTGGAAACACCATATATTTT.

As DNA, the CDR3 is TGCGCCAGCAGCCAAGAAGCGGGGAGCTCCTACGAGCAGTACTTC. The encoded protein is CASSQEAGSSYEQYF. V is TRBV4-3 and J is TRBJ2-7, with 7 bases matching TRBD2. After removal of 0 bases from V and 0 bases from J, the junction contained 2 bases not matched to a gene. This CDR3 region has 15 residues. Looked up from germline, CDR1 is LGHNA and CDR2 is YSLEER.

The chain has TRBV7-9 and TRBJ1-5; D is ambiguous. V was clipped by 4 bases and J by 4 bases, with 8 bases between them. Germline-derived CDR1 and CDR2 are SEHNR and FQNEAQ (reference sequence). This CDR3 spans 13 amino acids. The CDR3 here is CASSSLENQPQHF. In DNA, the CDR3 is TGTGCCAGCAGCTCGTTGGAGAATCAGCCCCAGCATTTT. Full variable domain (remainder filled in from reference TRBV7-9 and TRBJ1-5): DTGVSQNPRHKITKRGQNVTFRCDPISEHNRLYWYRQTLGQGPEFLTYFQNEAQLEKSRLLSDRFSAERPKGSFSTLEIQRTEQGDSAMYLCASSSLENQPQHFGDGTRLSIL.

CDR3 region: CASSAAQAGGASATNEKLFF. The CDR3 DNA reads as TGTGCCAGCAGCGCCGCTCAGGCAGGGGGCGCCTCTGCAACTAATGAAAAACTGTTTTTT. V and J are TRBV9 and TRBJ1-4; 8 bases align to TRBD1. The V gene end was trimmed by 3 bases and the J gene end by 0 bases; junction bases not matched to a gene: 16. Germline-derived CDR1 and CDR2 are SGDLS and YYNGEE. The CDR3 totals 20 residues.

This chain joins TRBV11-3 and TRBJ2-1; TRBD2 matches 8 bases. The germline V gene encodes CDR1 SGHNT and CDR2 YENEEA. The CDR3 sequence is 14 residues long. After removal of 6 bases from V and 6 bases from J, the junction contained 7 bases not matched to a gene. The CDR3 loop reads CASSPRTSFNEQFF. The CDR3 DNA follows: TGTGCCAGCAGTCCCAGGACTAGCTTCAATGAGCAGTTCTTC. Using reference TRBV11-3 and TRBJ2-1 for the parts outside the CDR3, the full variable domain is EAGVVQSPRYKIIEKKQPVAFWCNPISGHNTLYWYLQNLGQGPELLIRYENEEAVDDSQLPKDRFSAERLKGVDSTLKIQPAELGDSAVYLCASSPRTSFNEQFFGPGTRLTVL.

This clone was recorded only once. The CDR3 loop reads CASSSLSTGIIEAFF. CDR3 coding DNA: TGTGCCAGCAGCTCCCTTTCTACCGGGATTATTGAAGCTTTCTTT. The rearrangement links TRBV7-8 to TRBJ1-1; D not resolved. Looked up from germline, CDR1 is SGHVS and CDR2 is FQNEAQ. The CDR3 spans 15 residues. Trimming stripped 4 bases from V and 7 bases from J, with 19 bases between. Together with reference TRBV7-8 and TRBJ1-1, the CDR3 gives the full variable domain: GAGVSQSPRYKVAKRGQDVALRCDPISGHVSLFWYQQALGQGPEFLTYFQNEAQLDKSGLPSDRFFAERPEGSVSTLKIQRTQQEDSAVYLCASSSLSTGIIEAFFGQGTRLTVV.

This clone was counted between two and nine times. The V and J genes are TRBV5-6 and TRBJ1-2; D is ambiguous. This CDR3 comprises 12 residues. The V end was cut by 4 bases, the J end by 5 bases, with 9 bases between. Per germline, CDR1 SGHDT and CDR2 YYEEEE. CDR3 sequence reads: CASSNNGYGYTF. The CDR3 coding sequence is TGTGCCAGCAGCAATAACGGGTATGGCTACACCTTC. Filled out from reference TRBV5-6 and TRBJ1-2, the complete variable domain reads DAGVTQSPTHLIKTRGQQVTLRCSPKSGHDTVSWYQQALGQGPQFIFQYYEEEERQRGNFPDRFSGHQFPNYSSELNVNALLLGDSALYLCASSNNGYGYTFGSGTRLTVV.

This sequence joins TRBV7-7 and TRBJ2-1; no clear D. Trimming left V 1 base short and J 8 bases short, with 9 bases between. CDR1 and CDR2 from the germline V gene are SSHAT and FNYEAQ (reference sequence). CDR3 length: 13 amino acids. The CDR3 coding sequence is TGTGCCAGCAGCTTAGGGGCTCCCCATGAGCAGTTCTTC. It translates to CASSLGAPHEQFF.

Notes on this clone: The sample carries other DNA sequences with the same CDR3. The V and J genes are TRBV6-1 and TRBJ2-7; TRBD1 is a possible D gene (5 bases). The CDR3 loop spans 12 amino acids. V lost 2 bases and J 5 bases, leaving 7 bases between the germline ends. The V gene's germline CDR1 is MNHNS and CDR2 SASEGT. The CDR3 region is CASSEQGHEQYF. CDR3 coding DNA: TGTGCCAGCAGTGAACAGGGCCACGAGCAGTACTTC.

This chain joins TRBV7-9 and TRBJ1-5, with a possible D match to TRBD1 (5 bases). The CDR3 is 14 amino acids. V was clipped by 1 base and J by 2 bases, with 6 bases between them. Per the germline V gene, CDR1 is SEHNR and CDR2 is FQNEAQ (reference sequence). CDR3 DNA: TGTGCCAGCAGCTTAGGGGGGGGCAATCAGCCCCAGCATTTT. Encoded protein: CASSLGGGNQPQHF.

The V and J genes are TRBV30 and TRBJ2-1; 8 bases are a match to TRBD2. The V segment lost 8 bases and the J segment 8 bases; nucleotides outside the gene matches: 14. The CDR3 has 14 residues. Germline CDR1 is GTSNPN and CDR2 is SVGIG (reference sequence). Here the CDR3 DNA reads TGTGCCGGAAAGCGGGAGTACGGGCGGGATGAGCAGTTCTTC. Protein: CAGKREYGRDEQFF.

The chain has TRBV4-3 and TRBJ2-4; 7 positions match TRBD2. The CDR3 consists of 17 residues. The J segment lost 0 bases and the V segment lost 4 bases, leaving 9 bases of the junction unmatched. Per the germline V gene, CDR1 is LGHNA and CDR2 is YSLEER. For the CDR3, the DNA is TGCGCCAGCAGCCCCAGGGTGCTAGCGGTAGCCAAAAACATTCAGTACTTC. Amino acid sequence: CASSPRVLAVAKNIQYF.

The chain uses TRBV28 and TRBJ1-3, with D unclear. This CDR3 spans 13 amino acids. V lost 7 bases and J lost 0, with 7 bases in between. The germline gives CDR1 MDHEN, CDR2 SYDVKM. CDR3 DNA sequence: TGTGCCAGCATCGGTAACTCTGGAAACACCATATATTTT. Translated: CASIGNSGNTIYF.

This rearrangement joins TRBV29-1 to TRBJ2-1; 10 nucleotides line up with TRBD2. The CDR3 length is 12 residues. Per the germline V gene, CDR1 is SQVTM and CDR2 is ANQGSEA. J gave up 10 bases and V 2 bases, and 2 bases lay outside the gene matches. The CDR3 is CSVELAGDEQFF. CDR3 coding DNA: TGCAGCGTTGAACTAGCGGGAGACGAGCAGTTCTTC.

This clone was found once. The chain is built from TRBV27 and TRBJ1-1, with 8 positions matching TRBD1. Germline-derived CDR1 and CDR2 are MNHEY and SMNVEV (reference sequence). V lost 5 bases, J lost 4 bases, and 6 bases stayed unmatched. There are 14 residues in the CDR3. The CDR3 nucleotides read TGTGCCAGCAGTCTCATCCAGGGGGCCACTGAAGCTTTCTTT. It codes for CASSLIQGATEAFF.

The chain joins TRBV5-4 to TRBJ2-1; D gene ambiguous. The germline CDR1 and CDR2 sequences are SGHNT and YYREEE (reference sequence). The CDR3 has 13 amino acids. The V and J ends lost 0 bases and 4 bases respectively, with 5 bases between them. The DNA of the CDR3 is TGTGCCAGCAGCTTGGACCTATACAATGAGCAGTTCTTC. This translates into CASSLDLYNEQFF.

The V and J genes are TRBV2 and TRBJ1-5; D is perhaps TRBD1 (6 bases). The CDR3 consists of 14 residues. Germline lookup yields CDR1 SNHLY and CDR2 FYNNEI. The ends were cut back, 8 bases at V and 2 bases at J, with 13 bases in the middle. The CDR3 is CASGHRVRNQPQHF. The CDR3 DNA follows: TGTGCCAGCGGACACAGGGTACGCAATCAGCCCCAGCATTTT.

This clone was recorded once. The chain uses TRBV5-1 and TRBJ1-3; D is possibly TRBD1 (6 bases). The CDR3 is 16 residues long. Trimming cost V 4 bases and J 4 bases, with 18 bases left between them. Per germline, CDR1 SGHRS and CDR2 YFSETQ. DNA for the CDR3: TGCGCCAGCAGCAACGATTGGGGGCAACTAGGAAACACCATATATTTT. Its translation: CASSNDWGQLGNTIYF. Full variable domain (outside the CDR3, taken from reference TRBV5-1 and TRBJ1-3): KAGVTQTPRYLIKTRGQQVTLSCSPISGHRSVSWYQQTPGQGLQFLFEYFSETQRNKGNFPGRFSGRQFSNSRSEMNVSTLELGDSALYLCASSNDWGQLGNTIYFGEGSWLTVV.

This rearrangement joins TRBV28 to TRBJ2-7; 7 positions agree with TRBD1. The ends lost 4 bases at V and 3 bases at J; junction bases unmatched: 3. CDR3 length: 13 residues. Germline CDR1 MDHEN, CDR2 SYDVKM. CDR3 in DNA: TGTGCCAGCAGTTCGGGACAGAACTACGAGCAGTACTTC. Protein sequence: CASSSGQNYEQYF. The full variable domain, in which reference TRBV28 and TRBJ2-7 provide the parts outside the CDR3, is DVKVTQSSRYLVKRTGEKVFLECVQDMDHENMFWYRQDPGLGLRLIYFSYDVKMKEKGDIPEGYSVSREKKERFSLILESASTNQTSMYLCASSSGQNYEQYFGPGTRLTVT.

CDR3 sequence: CTSSQDSHQSRGSYGYTF. CDR3 DNA: TGCACCAGCAGCCAAGACTCCCATCAAAGCAGGGGGTCCTATGGCTACACCTTC. The chain carries TRBV1 and TRBJ1-2; TRBD1, the table's D call, lacks a check against the DNA. TRBV1 is a documented pseudogene. This CDR3 has 18 amino acids.

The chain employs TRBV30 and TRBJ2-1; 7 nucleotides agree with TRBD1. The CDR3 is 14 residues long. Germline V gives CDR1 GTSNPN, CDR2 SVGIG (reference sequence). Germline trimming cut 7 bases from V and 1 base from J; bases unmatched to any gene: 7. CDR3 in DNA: TGTGCCTACCTAAGACAGGGATCCTACAATGAGCAGTTCTTC. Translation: CAYLRQGSYNEQFF.

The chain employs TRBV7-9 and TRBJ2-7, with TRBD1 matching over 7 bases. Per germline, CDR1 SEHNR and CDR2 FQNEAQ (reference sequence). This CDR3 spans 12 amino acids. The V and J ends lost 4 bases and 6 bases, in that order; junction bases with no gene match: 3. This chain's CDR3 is CASSSQGFEQYF. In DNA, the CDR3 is TGTGCCAGCAGCTCACAGGGGTTCGAGCAGTACTTC.

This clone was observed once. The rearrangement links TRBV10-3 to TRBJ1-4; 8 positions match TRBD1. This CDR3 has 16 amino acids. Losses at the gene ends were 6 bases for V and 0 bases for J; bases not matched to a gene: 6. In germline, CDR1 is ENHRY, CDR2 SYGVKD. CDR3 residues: CAIRDGTGTTNEKLFF. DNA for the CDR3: TGTGCCATCAGGGACGGGACAGGCACAACTAATGAAAAACTGTTTTTT.

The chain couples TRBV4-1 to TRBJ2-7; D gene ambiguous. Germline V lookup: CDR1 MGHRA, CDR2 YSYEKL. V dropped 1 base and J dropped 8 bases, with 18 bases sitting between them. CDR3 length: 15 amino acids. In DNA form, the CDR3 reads TGCGCCAGCAGCCAAGGGGCGCAGCCGCCGGCCCAGCAGTACTTC. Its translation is CASSQGAQPPAQQYF.

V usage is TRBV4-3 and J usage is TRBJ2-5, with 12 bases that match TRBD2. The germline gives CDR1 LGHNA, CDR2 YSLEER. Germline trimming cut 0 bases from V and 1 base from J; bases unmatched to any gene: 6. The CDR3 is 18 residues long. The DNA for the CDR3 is TGCGCCAGCAGCCAAGACCCCGGGACTAGCGGGTTCCAAGAGACCCAGTACTTC. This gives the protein CASSQDPGTSGFQETQYF.

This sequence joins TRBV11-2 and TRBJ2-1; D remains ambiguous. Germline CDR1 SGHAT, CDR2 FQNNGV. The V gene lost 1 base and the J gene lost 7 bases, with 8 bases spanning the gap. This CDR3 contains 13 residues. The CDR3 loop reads CASSLGFANEQFF. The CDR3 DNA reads TGTGCCAGCAGCTTAGGTTTTGCGAATGAGCAGTTCTTC.

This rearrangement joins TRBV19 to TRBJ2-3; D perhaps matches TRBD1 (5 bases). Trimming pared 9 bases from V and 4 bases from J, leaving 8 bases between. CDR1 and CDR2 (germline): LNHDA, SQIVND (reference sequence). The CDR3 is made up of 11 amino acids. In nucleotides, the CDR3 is TGTGCCAGCAGGGTGGCAGATACGCAGTATTTT. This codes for CASRVADTQYF.

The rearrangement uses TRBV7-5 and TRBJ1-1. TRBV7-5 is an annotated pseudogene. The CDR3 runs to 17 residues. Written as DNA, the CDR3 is TGTGCCAGAAGCTTAGGATGTGGCGGGGTGGGGAACACTGAAGCTTTCTTT. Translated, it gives CARSLGCGGVGNTEAFF.

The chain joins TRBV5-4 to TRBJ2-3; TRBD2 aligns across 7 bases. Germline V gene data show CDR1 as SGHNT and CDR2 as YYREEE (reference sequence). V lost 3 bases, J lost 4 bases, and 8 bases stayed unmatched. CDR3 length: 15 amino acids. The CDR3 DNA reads TGTGCCAGCAGCTCAAAGCGGGGACTCGCAGATACGCAGTATTTT. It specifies CASSSKRGLADTQYF.

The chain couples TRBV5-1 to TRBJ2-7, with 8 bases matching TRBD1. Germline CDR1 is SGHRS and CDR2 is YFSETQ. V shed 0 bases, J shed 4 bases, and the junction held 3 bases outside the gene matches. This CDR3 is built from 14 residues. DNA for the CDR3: TGCGCCAGCAGCTTGGCGGACAGGGTTTACGAGCAGTACTTC. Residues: CASSLADRVYEQYF.

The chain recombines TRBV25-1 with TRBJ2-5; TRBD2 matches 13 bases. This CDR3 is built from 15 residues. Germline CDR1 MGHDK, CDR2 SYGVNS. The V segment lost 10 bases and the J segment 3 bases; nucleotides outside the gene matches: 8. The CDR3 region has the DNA TGTGCCACCAGCAGGACTAGCGGGAGTGAAGAGACCCAGTACTTC. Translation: CATSRTSGSEETQYF.